This T cell receptor (beta chain) came from a study of a mutant IDH1 vaccine in newly diagnosed glioma. Study context: There were eight vaccinations for patients, given in weeks 1, 3, 5, 7, 11, 15, 19 and 23. Earlier treatment was radiotherapy, temozolomide, or both, with most getting both.

Time point noted: week 5, during vaccination. Vaccination used 300 ug of mutant IDH1 20-mer peptide per dose, with topical imiquimod. Astrocytomas found in donors were new, WHO grade 3 or 4, IDH1-mutant and ATRX-lost. Clones were read by immunoSEQ multiplex PCR, and TCRdb kept only the in-frame ones, dropping some. The profile shows about 53,000 clones, roughly 80% of them singletons. The V gene lost 6 bases and the J gene lost 4 bases, with 13 bases spanning the gap. This CDR3 is built from 14 residues. CDR1 is MNHNS and CDR2 is SASEGT in the germline V gene. Findings and limits, study-wide: Across multiple MHC alleles, almost 95% of patients had vaccine-induced responses.

The table lists this clone with a count of one. Its antigen is unidentified. Material: PBMCs, obtained from a glioma patient whose treatment included an IDH1 peptide vaccine. This chain joins TRBV6-1 and TRBJ1-5; D possibly corresponds to TRBD1 (6 bases). The receptor comes from a woman aged 18-29 years with glioma. Some clones in this sample may be carry-over from other donors' samples. The CDR3 DNA is TGTGCCAGCAGGAACGAACAGGGTAATCAGCCCCAGCATTTT. As protein: CASRNEQGNQPQHF.